This record covers a single TCR beta chain. Regarding treatment: over 15 received Ad26.COV2.S at low or high dose, single or two shots; roughly five received placebo; per-sample allocation not given. After the first vaccine or placebo injection, samples were drawn on day 63. The repertoire was sequenced with immunoSEQ multiplex PCR; TCRdb's copy has only in-frame clones and lacks some. The sample lists hundreds of thousands of clones, more than 75% occurring once. The germline CDR1 and CDR2 sequences are SGDLS and YYNGEE. After removal of 0 bases from V and 0 bases from J, the junction contained 2 bases not matched to a gene. CDR3 length equals 17 residues. The record originates from a study of Ad26.COV2.S vaccination and SARS-CoV-2 variants.

The sample in question was peripheral blood, obtained in a trial of Ad26.COV2.S vaccine versus placebo. The receptor's source is a person aged 18 to 59 who received the Ad26.COV2.S COVID-19 vaccine or a placebo. The chain couples TRBV9 to TRBJ2-3; 12 bases match TRBD2. Here the CDR3 reads CASSVVGLAGSTDTQYF. The CDR3 DNA reads TGTGCCAGCAGCGTAGTAGGACTAGCGGGGAGCACAGATACGCAGTATTTT.